This TCR beta chain was profiled in a study of blood T cells in healthy people across ages. Study-level background: The template switching approach captured approximately one barcoded beta molecule for every two T cells.

General observations from the study: Unsorted PBMC input precluded a conclusive naive versus antigen-experienced comparison. TCR beta diversity, measured per million T cells, fell in a roughly linear way with age.

Next came a second PCR, run for about 7 to 12 cycles, which used a sample-barcoded 5' primer along with a J-beta primer mix. TCRdb analysed the 5' RACE reads with MiXCR anew, one entry per CDR3 protein. This sample yields about a million distinct CDR3 sequences, of which around 54% are seen a single time; roughly 23% belongs to the top ten. The CDR3 sequence is 16 residues long. Germline-derived CDR1 and CDR2 are SGHRS and YFSETQ. A few counts support this clonotype. Its target is not known. At one end the junction does not follow the germline gene, possibly because of a read error. The TCR was taken from a woman in her sixties or seventies in good health. Material for sequencing was blood. The chain is built from TRBV5-1 and TRBJ2-6, with D maybe TRBD1 (6 bases). As DNA, the CDR3 is TGCGCCAGCAGCCCGGGACATCACTCTGGGGCCAACGTCCCGACTTTC. Protein product: CASSPGHHSGANVPTF.